This T cell receptor (beta chain) derives from a study of monozygotic twins with inflammatory bowel disease. Template switching introduced UMIs that contain a 6-nucleotide sample barcode. For each CDR3 protein, TCRdb gives one entry from its re-call of the 5' RACE reads, without DNA. Seen in this sample are over 120,000 distinct CDR3 sequences; the ten most common clones hold 0.95% to 1.5%. There are 17 residues in the CDR3. The germline gives CDR1 LGHDT, CDR2 YNNKEL (reference sequence). The clonotype was recovered from a human donor with ulcerative colitis or Crohn's disease, or a healthy co-twin of an affected twin (not recorded which). V and J are TRBV3-1 and TRBJ1-2. The source material was blood. The CDR3 sequence: CASSQGGRVEGVYGYTF. Complete variable domain (other parts from reference TRBV3-1 and TRBJ1-2): DTAVSQTPKYLVTQMGNDKSIKCEQNLGHDTMYWYKQDSKKFLKIMFSYNNKELIINETVPNRFSPKSPDKAHLNLHINSLELGDSAVYFCASSQGGRVEGVYGYTFGSGTRLTVV.